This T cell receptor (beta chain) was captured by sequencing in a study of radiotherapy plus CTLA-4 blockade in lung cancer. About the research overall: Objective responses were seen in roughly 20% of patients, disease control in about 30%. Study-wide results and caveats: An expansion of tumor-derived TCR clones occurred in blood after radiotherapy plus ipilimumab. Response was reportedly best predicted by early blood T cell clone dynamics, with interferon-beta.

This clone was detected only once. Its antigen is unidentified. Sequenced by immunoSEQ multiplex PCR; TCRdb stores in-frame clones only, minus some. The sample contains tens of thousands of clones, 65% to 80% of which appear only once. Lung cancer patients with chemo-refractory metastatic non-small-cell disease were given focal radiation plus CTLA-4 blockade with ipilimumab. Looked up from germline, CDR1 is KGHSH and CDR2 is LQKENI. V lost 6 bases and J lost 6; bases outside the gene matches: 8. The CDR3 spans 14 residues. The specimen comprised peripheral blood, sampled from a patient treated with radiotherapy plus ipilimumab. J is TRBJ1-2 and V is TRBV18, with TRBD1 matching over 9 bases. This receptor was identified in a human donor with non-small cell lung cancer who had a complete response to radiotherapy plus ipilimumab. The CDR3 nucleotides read TGTGCCAGCTCCTCCCCCGGGACAGGGAATGGCTACACCTTC. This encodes CASSSPGTGNGYTF.